This T cell receptor (beta chain) was identified in a study of vaccination and CD4 T cells after COVID-19. Overall study: Convalescent patients gave post-COVID blood a median approximately 100 days post-diagnosis, range 35 to 161. The authors exposed cells to overlapping spike peptides derived from SARS-CoV-2, HCoV-NL63, HCoV-OC43 and HCoV-229E.

Cultured CD4+ T cell DNA underwent sequencing with the Oncomine TCR Beta short-read assay. Genomic DNA was taken out of cultured CD4+ T cells by extraction. MiXCR, applied by TCRdb to the PCR reads, yields one record per CDR3 protein. This table holds roughly 17,000 distinct CDR3 sequences, 50% to 75% found once. This CDR3 has 12 amino acids. V lost 9 bases, J lost 3 bases, and 9 bases lay in between. CDR1 LNHDA and CDR2 SQIVND come from the germline V gene (reference sequence). Indicated treatment: approximately 11-day PBMC culture with coronavirus spike peptide pools or control peptides (ViraFEST assay). On this clonotype itself: Its target is unknown.

Sequences were obtained from CD4+ T cells from blood, cultured in vitro. This receptor was identified in a human donor who had recovered from COVID-19. V gene TRBV19 combines with J gene TRBJ1-5; D call uncertain. The CDR3 region has the DNA TGTGCCAGCGGACGGAACAATCAGCCCCAGCATTTT. Its protein product is CASGRNNQPQHF.